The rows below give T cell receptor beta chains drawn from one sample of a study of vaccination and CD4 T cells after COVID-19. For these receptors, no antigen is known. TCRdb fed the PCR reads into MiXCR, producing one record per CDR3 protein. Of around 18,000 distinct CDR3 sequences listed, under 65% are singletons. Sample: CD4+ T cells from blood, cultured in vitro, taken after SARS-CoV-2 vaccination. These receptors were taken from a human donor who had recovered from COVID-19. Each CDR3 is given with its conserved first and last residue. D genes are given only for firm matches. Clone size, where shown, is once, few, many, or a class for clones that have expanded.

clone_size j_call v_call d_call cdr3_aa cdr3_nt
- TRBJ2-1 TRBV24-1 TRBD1 CATSGNRGVLNEQFF TGTGCCACCAGTGGGAACAGGGGGGTATTGAATGAGCAGTTCTTC
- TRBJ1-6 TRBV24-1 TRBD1 CATSDTTGAPLSSYNSPLHF TGTGCCACCAGTGATACAACAGGGGCCCCCCTTAGCTCCTATAATTCACCCCTCCACTTT
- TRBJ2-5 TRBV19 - CASGGLQETQYF TGTGCCAGCGGGGGACTGCAAGAGACCCAGTACTTC
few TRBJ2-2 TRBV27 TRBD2 CASSLSGLAANTGELFF TGTGCCAGCAGTTTATCCGGACTAGCGGCTAACACCGGGGAGCTGTTTTTT
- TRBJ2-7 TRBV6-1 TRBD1 CASSARQGRFYEQYF TGTGCCAGCAGCGCCCGACAGGGTCGGTTCTACGAGCAGTACTTC
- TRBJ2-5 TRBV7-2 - CASSPFGTLRATQYF TGTGCCAGCAGCCCCTTTGGGACCCTCAGGGCGACCCAGTACTTC
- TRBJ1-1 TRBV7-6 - CASSLARTTAEAFF TGTGCCAGCAGCTTAGCGCGGACAACAGCTGAAGCTTTCTTT
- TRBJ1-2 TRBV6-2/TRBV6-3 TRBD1 CASSRDRTNYGYTF TGTGCCAGCAGCCGGGACAGGACTAACTATGGCTACACCTTC
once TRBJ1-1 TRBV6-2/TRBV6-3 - CASSKLKAGTEAFF TGTGCCAGCAGTAAACTCAAGGCGGGCACTGAAGCTTTCTTT
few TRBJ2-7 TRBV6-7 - CASKMGTYYEQYF TGTGCCAGCAAGATGGGGACTTACTACGAGCAGTACTTC
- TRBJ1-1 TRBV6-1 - CASSEVSVYNTEAFF TGTGCCAGCAGTGAGGTGTCCGTGTATAACACTGAAGCTTTCTTT
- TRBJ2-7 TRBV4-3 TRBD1 CASSQGPRDSAYEQYF TGCGCCAGCAGCCAGGGCCCTAGGGACAGCGCCTACGAGCAGTACTTC
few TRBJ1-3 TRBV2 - CASSIQGTGNTIYF TGTGCCAGCAGTATACAGGGCACTGGAAACACCATATATTTT
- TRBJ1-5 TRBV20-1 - CSAENRDSNQPQHF TGCAGTGCAGAAAACAGGGATAGCAATCAGCCCCAGCATTTT